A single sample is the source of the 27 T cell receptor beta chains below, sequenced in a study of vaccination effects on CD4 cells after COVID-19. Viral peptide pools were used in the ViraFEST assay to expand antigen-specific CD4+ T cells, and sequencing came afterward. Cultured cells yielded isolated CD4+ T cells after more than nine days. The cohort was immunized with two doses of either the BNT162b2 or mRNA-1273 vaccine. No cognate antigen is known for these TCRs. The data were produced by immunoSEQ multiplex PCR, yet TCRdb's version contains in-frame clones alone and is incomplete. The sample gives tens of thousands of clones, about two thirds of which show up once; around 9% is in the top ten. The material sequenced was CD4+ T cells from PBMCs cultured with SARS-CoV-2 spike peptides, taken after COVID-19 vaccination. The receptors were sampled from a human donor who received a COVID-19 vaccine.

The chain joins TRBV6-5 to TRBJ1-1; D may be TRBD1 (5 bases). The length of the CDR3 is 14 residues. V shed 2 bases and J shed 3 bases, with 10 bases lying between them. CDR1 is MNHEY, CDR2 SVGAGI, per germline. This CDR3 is CASSYRLGDTEAFF. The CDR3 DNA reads TGTGCCAGCAGTTACCGGTTAGGGGACACTGAAGCTTTCTTT.

The CDR3: CASSRKDLWEEGEWKTQYF. The CDR3 region has the DNA TGTGCCAGCAGCCGGAAAGATCTGTGGGAGGAAGGGGAGTGGAAGACCCAGTACTTC. This chain joins TRBV3-1 (or the pseudogene TRBV3-2) and TRBJ2-5, with D possibly TRBD2 on 6 matching bases. Trimming cost V 4 bases and J 6 bases, with 30 bases left between them. This CDR3 region has 19 residues. Germline V gives CDR1 LGHDT, CDR2 YNNKEL (reference sequence).

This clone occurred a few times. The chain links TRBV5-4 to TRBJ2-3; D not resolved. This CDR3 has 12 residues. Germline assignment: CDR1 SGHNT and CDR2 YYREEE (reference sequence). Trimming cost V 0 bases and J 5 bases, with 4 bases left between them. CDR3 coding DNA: TGTGCCAGCAGCTTGGACAGAGATACGCAGTATTTT. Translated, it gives CASSLDRDTQYF. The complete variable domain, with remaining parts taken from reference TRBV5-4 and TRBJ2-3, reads ETGVTQSPTHLIKTRGQQVTLRCSSQSGHNTVSWYQQALGQGPQFIFQYYREEENGRGNFPPRFSGLQFPNYSSELNVNALELDDSALYLCASSLDRDTQYFGPGTRLTVL.

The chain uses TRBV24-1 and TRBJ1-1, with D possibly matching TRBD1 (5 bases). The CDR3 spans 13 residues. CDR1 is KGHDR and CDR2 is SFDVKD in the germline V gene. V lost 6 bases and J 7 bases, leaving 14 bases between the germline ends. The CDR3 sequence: CATSSSGRGEAFF. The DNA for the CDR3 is TGTGCCACCAGTTCGTCCGGGAGGGGTGAAGCTTTCTTT.

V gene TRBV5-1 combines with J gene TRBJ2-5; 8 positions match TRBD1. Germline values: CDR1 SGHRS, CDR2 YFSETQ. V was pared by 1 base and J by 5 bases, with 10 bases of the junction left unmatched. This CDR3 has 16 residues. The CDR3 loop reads CASSLSPGTGSETQYF. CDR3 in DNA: TGCGCCAGCAGCTTGAGTCCCGGGACAGGTTCGGAGACCCAGTACTTC. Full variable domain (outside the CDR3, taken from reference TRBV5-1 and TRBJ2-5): KAGVTQTPRYLIKTRGQQVTLSCSPISGHRSVSWYQQTPGQGLQFLFEYFSETQRNKGNFPGRFSGRQFSNSRSEMNVSTLELGDSALYLCASSLSPGTGSETQYFGPGTRLLVL.

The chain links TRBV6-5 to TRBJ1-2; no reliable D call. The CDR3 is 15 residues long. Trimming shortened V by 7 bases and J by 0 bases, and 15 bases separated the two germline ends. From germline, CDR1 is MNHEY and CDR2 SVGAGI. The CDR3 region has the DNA TGTGCCAGCACCTTAGACGGTCTATCTAACTATGGCTACACCTTC. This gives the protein CASTLDGLSNYGYTF.

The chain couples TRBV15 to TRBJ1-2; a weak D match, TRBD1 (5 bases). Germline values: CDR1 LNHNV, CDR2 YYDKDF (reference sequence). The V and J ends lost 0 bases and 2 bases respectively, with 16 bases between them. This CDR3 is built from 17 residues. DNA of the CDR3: TGTGCCACCAGCAGAGATTTATCCTCGACAGTAAACTATGGCTACACCTTC. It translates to CATSRDLSSTVNYGYTF.

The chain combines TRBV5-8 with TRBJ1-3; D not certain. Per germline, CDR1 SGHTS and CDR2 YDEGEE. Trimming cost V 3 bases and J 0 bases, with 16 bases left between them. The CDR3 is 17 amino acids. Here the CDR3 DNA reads TGTGCCAGCAGCTCCCGGCAGCAGGTTACCTCTGGAAACACCATATATTTT. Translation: CASSSRQQVTSGNTIYF.

CDR3 loop: CASSLPVGNTEAFF. CDR3 bases: TGTGCCAGCAGCTTACCTGTGGGGAACACTGAAGCTTTCTTT. The chain links TRBV7-9 to TRBJ1-1, with no clear D. This CDR3 contains 14 residues. Germline assignment: CDR1 SEHNR and CDR2 FQNEAQ (reference sequence). The V end lost 2 bases, the J end lost 1 base, and 8 bases lay between the germline ends.

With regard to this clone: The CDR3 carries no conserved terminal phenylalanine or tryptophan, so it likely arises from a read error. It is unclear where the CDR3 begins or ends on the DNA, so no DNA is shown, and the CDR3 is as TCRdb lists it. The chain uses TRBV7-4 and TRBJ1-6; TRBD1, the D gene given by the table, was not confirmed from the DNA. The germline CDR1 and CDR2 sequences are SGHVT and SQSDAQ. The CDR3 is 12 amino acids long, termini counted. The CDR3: CASSLVFGTGSL.

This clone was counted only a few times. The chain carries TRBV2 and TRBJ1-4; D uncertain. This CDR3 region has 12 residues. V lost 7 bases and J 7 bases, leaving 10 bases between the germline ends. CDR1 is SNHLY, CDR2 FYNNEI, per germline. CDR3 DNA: TGTGCCAGCAAAAGGGAGGGTGAAAAACTGTTTTTT. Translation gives CASKREGEKLFF. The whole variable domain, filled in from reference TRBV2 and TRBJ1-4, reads EPEVTQTPSHQVTQMGQEVILRCVPISNHLYFYWYRQILGQKVEFLVSFYNNEISEKSEIFDDQFSVERPDGSNFTLKIRSTKLEDSAMYFCASKREGEKLFFGSGTQLSVL.

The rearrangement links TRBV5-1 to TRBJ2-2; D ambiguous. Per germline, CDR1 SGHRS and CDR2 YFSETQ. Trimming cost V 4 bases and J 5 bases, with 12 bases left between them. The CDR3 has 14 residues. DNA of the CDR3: TGCGCCAGCAGCGTAGTCGGTACTACCGGGGAGCTGTTTTTT. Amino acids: CASSVVGTTGELFF.

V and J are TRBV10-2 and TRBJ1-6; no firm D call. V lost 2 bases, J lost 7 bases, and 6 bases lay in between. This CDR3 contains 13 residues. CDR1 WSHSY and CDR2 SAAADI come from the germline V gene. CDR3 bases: TGCGCCAGCAGTGAGAACAGAAATTCACCCCTCCACTTT. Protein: CASSENRNSPLHF.

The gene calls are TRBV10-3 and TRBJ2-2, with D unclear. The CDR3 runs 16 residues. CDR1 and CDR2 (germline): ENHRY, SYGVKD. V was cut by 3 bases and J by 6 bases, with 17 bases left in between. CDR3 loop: CAISEDIPGAAGELFF. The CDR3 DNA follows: TGTGCCATCAGTGAAGATATCCCTGGAGCAGCCGGGGAGCTGTTTTTT.

This CDR3 reads CASSLSTSGTSVDNEQFF. CDR3 DNA: TGTGCCAGCAGCTTGTCGACTAGCGGGACGTCGGTTGACAATGAGCAGTTCTTC. This sequence joins TRBV5-4 and TRBJ2-1; 11 bases are a match to TRBD2. The germline gives CDR1 SGHNT, CDR2 YYREEE (reference sequence). V dropped 1 base and J dropped 5; count of bases not matched to a gene: 11. This CDR3 region has 18 residues.

CDR3 in amino acids: CSAPIDNEQFF. DNA for the CDR3: TGCAGTGCTCCGATCGACAATGAGCAGTTCTTC. The gene calls are TRBV20-1 and TRBJ2-1, with D unresolved. V lost 5 bases to trimming and J lost 5 bases, with 7 bases between them. Germline V gene data show CDR1 as DFQATT and CDR2 as SNEGSKA (reference sequence). The CDR3 consists of 11 residues.

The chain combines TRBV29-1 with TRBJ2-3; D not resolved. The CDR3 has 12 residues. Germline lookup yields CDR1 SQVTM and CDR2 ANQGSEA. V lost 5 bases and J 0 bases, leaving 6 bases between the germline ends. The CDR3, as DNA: TGCAGCGTTCGTCCTAGCACAGATACGCAGTATTTT. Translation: CSVRPSTDTQYF.

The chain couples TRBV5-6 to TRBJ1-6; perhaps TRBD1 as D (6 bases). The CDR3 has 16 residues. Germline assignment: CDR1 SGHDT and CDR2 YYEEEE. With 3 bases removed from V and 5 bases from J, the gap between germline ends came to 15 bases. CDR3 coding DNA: TGTGCCAGCAGCTGGAGGGACAACCGACATAATTCACCCCTCCACTTT. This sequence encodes CASSWRDNRHNSPLHF.

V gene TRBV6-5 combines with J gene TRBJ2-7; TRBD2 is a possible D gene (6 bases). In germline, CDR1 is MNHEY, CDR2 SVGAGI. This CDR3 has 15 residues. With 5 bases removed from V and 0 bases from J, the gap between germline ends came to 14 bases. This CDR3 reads CASSLLEGRSYEQYF. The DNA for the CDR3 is TGTGCCAGCAGTCTGTTGGAGGGCCGCTCCTACGAGCAGTACTTC.

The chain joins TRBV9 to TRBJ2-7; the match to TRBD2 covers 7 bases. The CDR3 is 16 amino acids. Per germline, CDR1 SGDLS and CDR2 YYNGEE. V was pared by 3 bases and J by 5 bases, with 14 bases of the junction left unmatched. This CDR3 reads CASSATSEVVIHEQYF. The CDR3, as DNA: TGTGCCAGCAGCGCCACTAGCGAGGTCGTTATCCACGAGCAGTACTTC.

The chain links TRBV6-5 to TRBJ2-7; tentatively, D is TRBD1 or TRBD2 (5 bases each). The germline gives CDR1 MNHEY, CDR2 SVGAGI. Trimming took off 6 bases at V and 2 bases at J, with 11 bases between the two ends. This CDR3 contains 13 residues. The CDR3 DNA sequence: TGTGCCAGCAGGGGGACCCCCACCTACGAGCAGTACTTC. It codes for CASRGTPTYEQYF.

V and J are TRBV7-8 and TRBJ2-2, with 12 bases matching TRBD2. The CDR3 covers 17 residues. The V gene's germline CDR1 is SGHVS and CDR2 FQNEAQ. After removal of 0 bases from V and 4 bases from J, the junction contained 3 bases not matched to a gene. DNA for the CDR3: TGTGCCAGCAGCTTAGCGCGACTAGCGGGAGCCACCGGGGAGCTGTTTTTT. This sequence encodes CASSLARLAGATGELFF.

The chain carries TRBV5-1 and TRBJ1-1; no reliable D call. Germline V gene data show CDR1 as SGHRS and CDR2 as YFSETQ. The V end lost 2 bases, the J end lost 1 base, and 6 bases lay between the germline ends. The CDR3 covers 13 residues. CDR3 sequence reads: CASSLEENTEAFF. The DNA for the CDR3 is TGCGCCAGCAGCTTAGAGGAGAACACTGAAGCTTTCTTT. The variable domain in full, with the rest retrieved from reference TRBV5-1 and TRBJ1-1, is KAGVTQTPRYLIKTRGQQVTLSCSPISGHRSVSWYQQTPGQGLQFLFEYFSETQRNKGNFPGRFSGRQFSNSRSEMNVSTLELGDSALYLCASSLEENTEAFFGQGTRLTVV.

The CDR3 here is CASSPYTDTQYF. The CDR3 DNA is TGTGCCAGCAGCCCCTACACAGATACGCAGTATTTT. This rearrangement joins TRBV7-9 to TRBJ2-3; D ambiguous. This CDR3 has 12 residues. CDR1 is SEHNR, CDR2 FQNEAQ, per germline (reference sequence). V lost 5 bases and J lost 2, with 5 bases in between.

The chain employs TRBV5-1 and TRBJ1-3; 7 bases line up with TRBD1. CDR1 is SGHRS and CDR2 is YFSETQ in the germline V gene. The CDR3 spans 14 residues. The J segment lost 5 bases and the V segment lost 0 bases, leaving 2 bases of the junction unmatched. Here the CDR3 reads CASSLGQGRNTIYF. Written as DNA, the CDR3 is TGCGCCAGCAGCTTGGGACAGGGCAGAAACACCATATATTTT.

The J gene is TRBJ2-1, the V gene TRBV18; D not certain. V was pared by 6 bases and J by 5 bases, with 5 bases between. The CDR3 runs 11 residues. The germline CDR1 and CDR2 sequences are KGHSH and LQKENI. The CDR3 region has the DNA TGTGCCAGCTCCGGTAACAATGAGCAGTTCTTC. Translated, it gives CASSGNNEQFF.

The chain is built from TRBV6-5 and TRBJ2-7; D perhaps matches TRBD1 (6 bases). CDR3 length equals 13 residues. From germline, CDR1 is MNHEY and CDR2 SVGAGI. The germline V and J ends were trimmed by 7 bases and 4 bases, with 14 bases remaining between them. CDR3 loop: CASIQGGRYEQYF. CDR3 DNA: TGTGCCAGCATACAGGGTGGAAGATACGAGCAGTACTTC.